Listed here are 28 T cell receptor beta chains from one sample, sequenced in a study of identical twins. Via MiXCR, TCRdb re-called the 5' RACE reads, giving one row per CDR3 protein. The sample yields 1.5 million to 2 million distinct CDR3 sequences, roughly a third seen once. Sequencing was carried out using cord blood. The receptors were sampled from a newborn girl in good health.

This chain joins TRBV21-1 and TRBJ2-7; TRBD1 was called by the table and not checked on the DNA. The end of the DNA aligns better with TRBJ2-5, so the J call may be wrong. TRBV21-1 is given as a pseudogene. This CDR3 is 15 amino acids long. CDR3 amino acids: CASSKQPGGGETQYF. CDR3 coding DNA: TGTGCCAGCAGCAAGCAACCGGGAGGGGGCGAGACCCAGTACTTC.

Only a few counts were recorded for this clonotype. This chain uses TRBV10-3 with TRBJ2-7, with 10 bases aligning to TRBD2. The CDR3 spans 17 residues. Trimming removed 3 bases from V and 3 bases from J; junction bases left unmatched: 11. From germline, CDR1 is ENHRY and CDR2 SYGVKD. CDR3 protein: CAISDPISGRPLYEQYF. In DNA form, the CDR3 reads TGTGCCATCAGTGACCCCATTAGCGGGAGGCCCCTCTACGAGCAGTACTTC.

The DNA of the CDR3 is TGTGCCAGCAGTTTCCGGACTAGCAAGGGTCCCTACAATGAGCAGTTCTTC. Its translation: CASSFRTSKGPYNEQFF. V and J are TRBV28 and TRBJ2-1, with 8 positions matching TRBD2. Trimming at V came to 3 bases and at J to 2 bases, leaving 9 bases not matched to a gene. This CDR3 spans 17 amino acids. Germline V gives CDR1 MDHEN, CDR2 SYDVKM.

V usage is TRBV4-1 and J usage is TRBJ1-1; D not resolved. The V and J ends lost 3 bases and 0 bases respectively, with 8 bases between them. Germline values: CDR1 MGHRA, CDR2 YSYEKL. CDR3 length equals 14 residues. The CDR3 DNA reads as TGCGCCAGCAGCCAGACGGTGATGAACACTGAAGCTTTCTTT. Protein: CASSQTVMNTEAFF.

The chain links TRBV4-2 to TRBJ2-5; D is perhaps TRBD1 (6 bases). There are 15 residues in the CDR3. Per germline, CDR1 LGHNA and CDR2 YNFKEQ. Trimming cost V 1 base and J 6 bases, with 15 bases left between them. CDR3 DNA sequence: TGTGCCAGCAGCCAAGTTGAGGGGGACCCCCAGACCCAGTACTTC. It encodes CASSQVEGDPQTQYF.

The chain carries TRBV20-1 and TRBJ2-1, with a weak D call TRBD2 (6 bases). Per germline, CDR1 DFQATT and CDR2 SNEGSKA (reference sequence). Trimming removed 1 base at V and 7 bases at J, with 14 bases between. The CDR3 has 14 residues. Here the CDR3 DNA reads TGCAGTGCTAGAGCATCCCGGGGGTGGAATGAGCAGTTCTTC. It translates to CSARASRGWNEQFF.

The chain uses TRBV10-3 and TRBJ2-7, with 9 bases identical to TRBD2. CDR3 length: 16 residues. Germline loops: CDR1 ENHRY, CDR2 SYGVKD. V dropped 2 bases and J dropped 4; count of bases not matched to a gene: 9. The CDR3 nucleotides read TGTGCCATCAGTGAGCGAGGACTAGCGATATATTACGAGCAGTACTTC. It specifies CAISERGLAIYYEQYF.

The V call is TRBV20-1, the J call TRBJ2-4; D uncertain. This CDR3 region has 9 residues. V lost 6 bases and J lost 4, with 1 base in between. Germline V gives CDR1 DFQATT, CDR2 SNEGSKA (reference sequence). The CDR3 region has the DNA TGCAGTGCAAAAAACATTCAGTACTTC. Its translation is CSAKNIQYF.

In its sample, this clonotype was seen once. The V gene is TRBV20-1, the J gene TRBJ1-5; 7 bases are shared with TRBD1. CDR1 DFQATT and CDR2 SNEGSKA come from the germline V gene (reference sequence). V was pared by 5 bases and J by 2 bases, with 9 bases of the junction left unmatched. The CDR3 extends over 15 amino acids. This CDR3 reads CSASQGGGGNQPQHF. For the CDR3, the DNA is TGCAGTGCTTCCCAGGGGGGTGGGGGCAATCAGCCCCAGCATTTT.

At least ten counts were recorded for this clonotype. The chain is built from TRBV3-1 and TRBJ2-4; maybe TRBD1 (5 bases). V was clipped by 2 bases and J by 6 bases, with 8 bases between them. Germline-derived CDR1 and CDR2 are LGHDT and YNNKEL (reference sequence). This CDR3 is 13 amino acids long. DNA of the CDR3: TGTGCCAGCAGCCAAAGTAGGGGAAACATTCAGTACTTC. It encodes CASSQSRGNIQYF.

The chain uses TRBV5-1 and TRBJ2-7, with a tentative D call TRBD2 (6 bases). This CDR3 spans 15 amino acids. Germline CDR1 is SGHRS and CDR2 is YFSETQ. Deletions cut 4 bases from V and 2 bases from J, with 16 bases between. The CDR3 protein is CASSAPVRGTYEQYF. CDR3 in DNA: TGCGCCAGCAGCGCGCCCGTGCGGGGTACCTACGAGCAGTACTTC.

Only a few counts were recorded for this clonotype. The chain joins TRBV4-2 to TRBJ1-5, with TRBD1 identical over 8 bases. The CDR3 has 15 amino acids. Germline loops: CDR1 LGHNA, CDR2 YNFKEQ. J gave up 3 bases and V 4 bases, and 5 bases lay outside the gene matches. CDR3 residues: CASSRGTGLNQPQHF. The CDR3 nucleotides are TGTGCCAGCAGCCGCGGGACAGGTCTCAATCAGCCCCAGCATTTT.

This clonotype appeared a few times. The chain uses TRBV11-2 and TRBJ2-2; TRBD1 is a possible D gene (5 bases). V was clipped by 5 bases and J by 0 bases, with 10 bases between them. The germline V gene has CDR1 SGHAT and CDR2 FQNNGV. The CDR3 runs 15 residues. For the CDR3, the DNA is TGTGCCAGCAGCCGTGACAGAGCGAACACCGGGGAGCTGTTTTTT. This gives the protein CASSRDRANTGELFF.

This clonotype was counted only a few times. CDR3 residues: CASSQGSYWNYGYTF. The CDR3 region has the DNA TGTGCCAGCAGCCAAGGGTCATATTGGAACTATGGCTACACCTTC. V and J are TRBV7-2 and TRBJ1-2; D gene unclear. Germline CDR1 reads SGHTA; CDR2 reads FQGNSA. This CDR3 comprises 15 residues. V dropped 5 bases and J dropped 2 bases, with 15 bases sitting between them.

V gene TRBV6-2 or TRBV6-3 combines with J gene TRBJ1-1, with 7 nucleotides matching TRBD1. The V gene end was trimmed by 2 bases and the J gene end by 3 bases; junction bases not matched to a gene: 12. The CDR3 has 17 amino acids. CDR1 is MNHEY and CDR2 is SVGEGT in the germline V gene. DNA of the CDR3: TGTGCCAGCAGTTACCCCCGACAGGGAAGGAGATACACTGAAGCTTTCTTT. It codes for CASSYPRQGRRYTEAFF.

This clonotype was seen ten or more times. The chain couples TRBV7-2 to TRBJ2-1; 10 bases map to TRBD2. Germline-derived CDR1 and CDR2 are SGHTA and FQGNSA. The CDR3 is 16 residues long. V was clipped by 1 base and J by 4 bases; unmatched bases: 4. CDR3 sequence: CASSLVASGGYNEQFF. For the CDR3, the DNA is TGTGCCAGCAGCTTAGTGGCTAGCGGGGGATACAATGAGCAGTTCTTC.

The V call is TRBV20-1, the J call TRBJ1-4; no firm D call. The CDR3 consists of 15 residues. V lost 0 bases to trimming and J lost 3 bases, with 11 bases between them. Germline CDR1 DFQATT, CDR2 SNEGSKA (reference sequence). This CDR3 is CSARDGETANEKLFF. Written as DNA, the CDR3 is TGCAGTGCTAGAGACGGGGAGACGGCTAATGAAAAACTGTTTTTT.

Comments on this clonotype: This may come from a read error, since a much larger clone is one base off. This sequence joins TRBV28 and TRBJ2-4; 11 bases line up with TRBD2. J gave up 13 bases and V 7 bases, and 15 bases lay outside the gene matches. This CDR3 is 15 amino acids long. Germline values: CDR1 MDHEN, CDR2 SYDVKM. The CDR3 spells CASTWTSGRYNEQYF. The CDR3 coding sequence is TGTGCCAGCACTTGGACTAGCGGGCGTTACAATGAGCAGTACTTC.

This rearrangement joins TRBV25-1 to TRBJ2-1; no clear D. V lost 1 base to trimming and J lost 6 bases, with 10 bases between them. The germline V gene has CDR1 MGHDK and CDR2 SYGVNS. The CDR3 length is 14 residues. CDR3 in DNA: TGTGCCAGCAGTGAATTAGGCACCTTCAATGAGCAGTTCTTC. Its translation: CASSELGTFNEQFF.

This clonotype appeared a few times. The chain carries TRBV5-1 and TRBJ2-3, with 7 bases matching TRBD2. The trim removed 0 bases at V and 6 bases at J, leaving 10 bases unmatched. The germline CDR1 and CDR2 sequences are SGHRS and YFSETQ. The CDR3 contains 16 residues. CDR3 nucleotides: TGCGCCAGCAGCTTGGAAATCGGACTAGTGACGGATACGCAGTATTTT. This encodes CASSLEIGLVTDTQYF. The complete variable domain, with remaining parts taken from reference TRBV5-1 and TRBJ2-3, reads KAGVTQTPRYLIKTRGQQVTLSCSPISGHRSVSWYQQTPGQGLQFLFEYFSETQRNKGNFPGRFSGRQFSNSRSEMNVSTLELGDSALYLCASSLEIGLVTDTQYFGPGTRLTVL.

The CDR3 sequence is CASSLEAGGPGAKNIQYF. CDR3 DNA: TGTGCCAGCAGCTTAGAGGCGGGAGGGCCAGGGGCCAAAAACATTCAGTACTTC. The gene calls are TRBV7-8 and TRBJ2-4; 9 positions agree with TRBD2. Trimming at V came to 1 base and at J to 1 base, leaving 8 bases not matched to a gene. Germline CDR1 SGHVS, CDR2 FQNEAQ. The CDR3 extends over 18 amino acids.

The J gene is TRBJ1-5, the V gene TRBV5-1, with 9 bases that match TRBD1. From germline, CDR1 is SGHRS and CDR2 YFSETQ. With V trimmed by 0 bases and J by 3 bases, 4 bases remained unmatched. The CDR3 is 16 residues long. The CDR3 reads CASSLGQGGNNQPQHF. The DNA for the CDR3 is TGCGCCAGCAGCTTGGGACAGGGGGGGAACAATCAGCCCCAGCATTTT.

V is TRBV29-1 and J is TRBJ1-4; 11 bases align to TRBD1. V was pared by 6 bases and J by 11 bases, with 11 bases of the junction left unmatched. CDR1 and CDR2 (germline): SQVTM, ANQGSEA. This CDR3 is built from 14 residues. CDR3 loop: CSVASGTGGYKLFF. The CDR3 region has the DNA TGCAGCGTCGCCTCCGGGACAGGGGGATACAAACTGTTTTTT.

This clonotype was found a few times. The chain joins TRBV5-1 to TRBJ2-2, with D uncertain. This CDR3 has 16 residues. V shed 2 bases and J shed 4 bases, with 15 bases lying between them. Germline CDR1 SGHRS, CDR2 YFSETQ. CDR3 sequence (DNA): TGCGCCAGCAGCTTTGGTTTGCGAGAATCCACCGGGGAGCTGTTTTTT. Protein product: CASSFGLRESTGELFF.

The gene calls are TRBV27 and TRBJ1-6; possible D gene TRBD1, 5 bases. Trimming shortened V by 2 bases and J by 10 bases, and 15 bases separated the two germline ends. Germline lookup yields CDR1 MNHEY and CDR2 SMNVEV (reference sequence). CDR3 size: 15 residues. The CDR3 spells CASSLGTHVKSPLHF. The CDR3 nucleotides read TGTGCCAGCAGTTTAGGGACGCACGTGAAGTCACCCCTCCACTTT.

This clonotype was seen only a few times. This chain uses TRBV7-9 with TRBJ1-1, with TRBD1 as a possible D gene (5 bases). V gave up 4 bases and J gave up 2 bases, with 11 bases separating them. Germline CDR1 SEHNR, CDR2 FQNEAQ (reference sequence). The CDR3 consists of 14 residues. In DNA form, the CDR3 reads TGTGCCAGCAGCTGGGGCGCTGGTAACACTGAAGCTTTCTTT. Amino acids: CASSWGAGNTEAFF.

This clonotype turned up a few times. This chain uses TRBV4-1 with TRBJ2-7; 7 bases align to TRBD1. Germline V gene lookup returns CDR1 MGHRA and CDR2 YSYEKL. V shed 2 bases and J 2 bases; nucleotides not matched to a gene: 12. The CDR3 totals 17 residues. The CDR3 bases are TGCGCCAGCAGCCAACTTGGCCACCGGGACAGAGCCTACGAGCAGTACTTC. Translating gives CASSQLGHRDRAYEQYF.

V gene TRBV28 combines with J gene TRBJ2-1, with 7 bases aligning to TRBD2. In germline, CDR1 is MDHEN, CDR2 SYDVKM. The CDR3 contains 14 residues. Germline trimming cut 9 bases from V and 8 bases from J; bases unmatched to any gene: 13. CDR3 nucleotide sequence: TGTGCCAGTTGCGCGGGCGGGAGAAGGGATGAGCAGTTCTTC. Its translation is CASCAGGRRDEQFF.